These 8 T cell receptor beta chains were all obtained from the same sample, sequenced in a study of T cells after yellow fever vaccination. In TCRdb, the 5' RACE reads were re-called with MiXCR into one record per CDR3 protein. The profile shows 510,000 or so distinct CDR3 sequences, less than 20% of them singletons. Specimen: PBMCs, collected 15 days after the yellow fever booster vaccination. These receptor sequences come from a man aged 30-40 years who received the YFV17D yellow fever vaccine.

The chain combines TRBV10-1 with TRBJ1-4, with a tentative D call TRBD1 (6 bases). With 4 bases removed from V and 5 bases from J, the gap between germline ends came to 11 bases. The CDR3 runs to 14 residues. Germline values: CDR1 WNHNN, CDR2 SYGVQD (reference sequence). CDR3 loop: CASSAGGANEKLFF. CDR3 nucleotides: TGCGCCAGCAGTGCGGGGGGCGCGAATGAAAAACTGTTTTTT.

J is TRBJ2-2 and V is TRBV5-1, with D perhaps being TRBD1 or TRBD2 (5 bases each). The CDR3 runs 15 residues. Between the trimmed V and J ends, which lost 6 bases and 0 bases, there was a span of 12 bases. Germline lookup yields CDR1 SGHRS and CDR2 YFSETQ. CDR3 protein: CASKLGTPNTGELFF. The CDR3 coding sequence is TGCGCCAGCAAGTTGGGGACGCCGAACACCGGGGAGCTGTTTTTT.

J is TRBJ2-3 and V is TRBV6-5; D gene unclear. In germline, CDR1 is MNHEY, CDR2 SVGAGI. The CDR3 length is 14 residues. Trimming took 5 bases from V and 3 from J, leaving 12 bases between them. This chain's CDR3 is CASSTPRQTDTQYF. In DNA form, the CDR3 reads TGTGCCAGCAGTACTCCCAGGCAGACAGATACGCAGTATTTT.

The CDR3 DNA is TGTGCCAGCAGCTTAGTCTCACCCGTGAACACTGAAGCTTTCTTT. This sequence encodes CASSLVSPVNTEAFF. The V call is TRBV7-2, the J call TRBJ1-1; D call uncertain. The CDR3 contains 15 residues. Trimming left V 1 base short and J 0 bases short, with 9 bases between. Germline V CDR1 and CDR2: SGHTA, FQGNSA.

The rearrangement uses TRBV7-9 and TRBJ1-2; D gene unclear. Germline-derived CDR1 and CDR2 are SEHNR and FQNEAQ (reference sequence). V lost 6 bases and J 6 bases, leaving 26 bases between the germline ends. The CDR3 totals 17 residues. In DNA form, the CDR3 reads TGTGCCAGCAGACCCGAAGGCGCAGTCAGACTTGCGAATGGCTACACCTTC. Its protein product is CASRPEGAVRLANGYTF.

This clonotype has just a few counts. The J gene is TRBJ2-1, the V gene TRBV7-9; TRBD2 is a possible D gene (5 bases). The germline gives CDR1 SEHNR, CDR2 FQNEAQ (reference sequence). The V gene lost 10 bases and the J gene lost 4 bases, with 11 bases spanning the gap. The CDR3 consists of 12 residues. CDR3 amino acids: CATARGYNEQFF. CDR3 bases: TGTGCCACCGCCCGAGGGTACAATGAGCAGTTCTTC. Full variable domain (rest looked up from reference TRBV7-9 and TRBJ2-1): DTGVSQNPRHKITKRGQNVTFRCDPISEHNRLYWYRQTLGQGPEFLTYFQNEAQLEKSRLLSDRFSAERPKGSFSTLEIQRTEQGDSAMYLCATARGYNEQFFGPGTRLTVL.

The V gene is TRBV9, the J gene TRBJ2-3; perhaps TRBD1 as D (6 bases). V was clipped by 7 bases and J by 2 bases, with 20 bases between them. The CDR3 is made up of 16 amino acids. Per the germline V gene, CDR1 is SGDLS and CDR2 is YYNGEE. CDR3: CASAGAQGTTTDTQYF. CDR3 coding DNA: TGTGCCAGCGCGGGTGCGCAGGGGACCACCACAGATACGCAGTATTTT.

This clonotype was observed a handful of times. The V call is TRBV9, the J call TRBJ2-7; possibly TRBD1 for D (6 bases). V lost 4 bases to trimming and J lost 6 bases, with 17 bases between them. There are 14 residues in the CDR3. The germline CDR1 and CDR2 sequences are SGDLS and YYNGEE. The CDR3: CASSPTDRASEQYF. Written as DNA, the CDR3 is TGTGCCAGCAGCCCAACGGACAGAGCCTCCGAGCAGTACTTC.